These 7 T cell receptor beta chains came from one sample sequenced in a study of technical replicates of blood from a handful of donors. The protocol was immunoSEQ multiplex PCR, while the TCRdb copy is restricted to in-frame clones and leaves out a portion. The sample has 90,000 to 100,000 clones, approximately 95% seen once. The sequenced sample was T cells isolated from PBMCs. The receptors were sampled from a human donor in good health.

The chain recombines TRBV7-8 with TRBJ2-7; TRBD1 is a possible D gene (5 bases). V lost 1 base, J lost 3 bases, and 10 bases lay in between. The CDR3 spans 14 residues. Germline assignment: CDR1 SGHVS and CDR2 FQNEAQ. The chain's CDR3 is CASSLVQVYYEQYF. Here the CDR3 DNA reads TGTGCCAGCAGCTTAGTACAGGTCTACTACGAGCAGTACTTC.

The chain joins TRBV7-9 to TRBJ1-2; 9 bases align to TRBD1. Per germline, CDR1 SEHNR and CDR2 FQNEAQ (reference sequence). Trimming cost V 1 base and J 5 bases; bases outside gene matches: 5. This CDR3 spans 15 amino acids. The CDR3 region has the DNA TGTGCCAGCAGCTTAGAACAGGGGGCAGGATATGGCTACACCTTC. It specifies CASSLEQGAGYGYTF.

The chain recombines TRBV7-2 with TRBJ2-1, with D perhaps TRBD1 (5 bases). CDR3 length equals 14 residues. Germline V gene lookup returns CDR1 SGHTA and CDR2 FQGNSA. Trimming left V 5 bases short and J 8 bases short, with 16 bases between. The CDR3 region is CASSPSSPGHEQFF. The CDR3 DNA is TGTGCCAGCAGCCCCTCCTCCCCAGGGCATGAGCAGTTCTTC.

The V gene is TRBV14, the J gene TRBJ1-2; D possibly corresponds to TRBD1 (5 bases). Between the trimmed V and J ends, which lost 2 bases and 7 bases, there was a span of 14 bases. The CDR3 extends over 14 amino acids. Looked up from germline, CDR1 is SGHDN and CDR2 is FVKESK. The CDR3 region is CASSQSPGQGGYTF. CDR3 coding DNA: TGTGCCAGCAGCCAAAGTCCAGGTCAGGGTGGCTACACCTTC.

The genes are TRBV28 and TRBJ2-5; 12 bases are a match to TRBD2. The CDR3 is 16 residues long. In germline, CDR1 is MDHEN, CDR2 SYDVKM. The ends lost 5 bases at V and 1 base at J; junction bases unmatched: 5. The CDR3 protein is CASSLGLAGLQETQYF. For the CDR3, the DNA is TGTGCCAGCAGTCTAGGACTAGCGGGGCTCCAAGAGACCCAGTACTTC.

The chain links TRBV5-4 to TRBJ2-1, with TRBD2 matching over 7 bases. Germline CDR1 is SGHNT and CDR2 is YYREEE (reference sequence). With 0 bases clipped from V and 6 bases from J, the junction kept 6 bases outside the gene matches. The CDR3 runs to 15 residues. The CDR3 is CASSLGVAGLNEQFF. The DNA of the CDR3 is TGTGCCAGCAGCTTGGGGGTAGCGGGCCTCAATGAGCAGTTCTTC. The full variable domain, in which reference TRBV5-4 and TRBJ2-1 provide the parts outside the CDR3, is ETGVTQSPTHLIKTRGQQVTLRCSSQSGHNTVSWYQQALGQGPQFIFQYYREEENGRGNFPPRFSGLQFPNYSSELNVNALELDDSALYLCASSLGVAGLNEQFFGPGTRLTVL.

The V call is TRBV18, the J call TRBJ2-1, with 7 bases aligning to TRBD2. The length of the CDR3 is 15 residues. The germline gives CDR1 KGHSH, CDR2 LQKENI. Germline trimming cut 3 bases from V and 6 bases from J; bases unmatched to any gene: 8. The CDR3 loop is CASSPSAGVVNEQFF. CDR3 in DNA: TGTGCCAGCTCACCCTCTGCGGGAGTGGTCAATGAGCAGTTCTTC.